This T cell receptor (beta chain) was sequenced for a study of T cells after posttransplantation cyclophosphamide. Deletions cut 5 bases from V and 2 bases from J, with 12 bases between. The CDR3 runs to 14 residues. CDR1 is SGHAT, CDR2 FQNNGV, per germline. This clone was seen repeatedly, ten times or more. Clones were sequenced by immunoSEQ multiplex PCR, and TCRdb holds only the in-frame ones, with some missing. This record lists 30,000 to 40,000 clones, none seen once only, and the top ten clones contain 2.5%. The clonotype originates from a man aged 45 to 65 in good health, CMV-negative, and a related stem cell transplant donor. The rearrangement links TRBV11-2 to TRBJ1-1; D might be TRBD1 (5 bases). Sequenced material: PBMCs. CDR3: CASSRGRLNTEAFF. CDR3 DNA: TGTGCCAGCAGCCGGGGGAGGTTAAACACTGAAGCTTTCTTT. The variable domain in full, completed from reference TRBV11-2 and TRBJ1-1, reads EAGVAQSPRYKIIEKRQSVAFWCNPISGHATLYWYQQILGQGPKLLIQFQNNGVVDDSQLPKDRFSAERLKGVDSTLKIQPAKLEDSAVYLCASSRGRLNTEAFFGQGTRLTVV.